Below, one T cell receptor beta chain is given with its context. The germline V gene has CDR1 DFQATT and CDR2 SNEGSKA (reference sequence). This CDR3 region has 15 residues. Between the trimmed V and J ends, which lost 3 bases and 1 base, there was a span of 15 bases. The data stem from a study of CD8+CD57+ T cells in acquired aplastic anemia. Genomic DNA acted as the template from which TCR beta VDJ combination and CDR3 sequence profiling were carried out. TCRdb used MiXCR to reprocess the reads, holding one entry per CDR3 protein. The repertoire holds roughly 150,000 distinct CDR3 sequences, with 35% to 55% as singletons.

Sequences were obtained from sorted CD4+, CD8+, or CD8+CD57+ T cells (not recorded which) from PBMCs. The sequence was collected from a human donor in good health. The gene calls are TRBV20-1 and TRBJ1-2; TRBD1 is a possible D gene (5 bases). The CDR3 sequence: CSARAGPRSNYGYTF. Written as DNA, the CDR3 is TGCAGTGCTAGGGCGGGACCGCGAAGTAACTATGGCTACACCTTC.